A single sample gave rise to the 5 T cell receptor beta chains below, sequenced in a study of T-cell reconstitution after alpha-beta-depleted transplantation in children. Construction of the TCRbeta library involved unique molecular identifiers. MiXCR, run by TCRdb on the PCR reads, gives a single entry per CDR3 protein. This sample has around 420,000 distinct CDR3 sequences, with around 15% found just once. The sample was PBMCs, mostly from graft donor cells, taken 360 days after TCRalphabeta/CD19-depleted stem cell transplant. The source is a boy under three years old who had a stem cell transplant for Wiskott-Aldrich syndrome, so the T cells may come from the graft donor.

This clonotype was counted a few times. V and J are TRBV11-2 and TRBJ2-4; the match to TRBD2 covers 11 bases. Germline CDR1 is SGHAT and CDR2 is FQNNGV. V lost 4 bases and J lost 0; bases outside the gene matches: 11. The CDR3 extends over 19 amino acids. The CDR3 spells CASSSRLAGLVLAKNIQYF. The DNA for the CDR3 is TGTGCCAGCAGCTCCAGACTAGCGGGACTCGTTCTAGCCAAAAACATTCAGTACTTC. Complete variable domain (other parts from reference TRBV11-2 and TRBJ2-4): EAGVAQSPRYKIIEKRQSVAFWCNPISGHATLYWYQQILGQGPKLLIQFQNNGVVDDSQLPKDRFSAERLKGVDSTLKIQPAKLEDSAVYLCASSSRLAGLVLAKNIQYFGAGTRLSVL.

This clonotype was observed many times. This sequence joins TRBV29-1 and TRBJ2-7; 11 nucleotides match TRBD1. The junction had 7 bases not matched to a gene; V was cut back by 6 bases and J by 3 bases. Germline V gives CDR1 SQVTM, CDR2 ANQGSEA. The CDR3 has 14 amino acids. The CDR3 DNA reads TGCAGCGTCTTGGACAGGGGGCTAAGCTACGAGCAGTACTTC. Translating gives CSVLDRGLSYEQYF.

This rearrangement joins TRBV7-2 to TRBJ2-7; unclear D gene. This CDR3 region has 14 residues. Germline V gene data show CDR1 as SGHTA and CDR2 as FQGNSA. V was cut by 3 bases and J by 2 bases, with 11 bases left in between. CDR3 region: CASSFDRNTYEQYF. The CDR3 DNA sequence: TGTGCCAGCAGCTTCGATCGAAATACCTACGAGCAGTACTTC.

This clonotype has more than one count but fewer than ten. DNA for the CDR3: TGCAGCTTCCGGGACTTATACAATGAGCAGTTCTTC. Its protein product is CSFRDLYNEQFF. This sequence joins TRBV29-1 and TRBJ2-1; D is possibly TRBD2 (6 bases). The germline V gene encodes CDR1 SQVTM and CDR2 ANQGSEA. Deletions cut 8 bases from V and 4 bases from J, with 12 bases between. CDR3 size: 12 residues.

This clonotype was seen only a few times. The chain employs TRBV28 and TRBJ2-1, with a possible D match to TRBD2 (6 bases). From germline, CDR1 is MDHEN and CDR2 SYDVKM. The V end was cut by 7 bases, the J end by 6 bases, with 19 bases between. CDR3 length: 15 residues. This CDR3 is CASKIALALANEQFF. Written as DNA, the CDR3 is TGTGCCAGCAAAATCGCACTAGCACTAGCCAATGAGCAGTTCTTC.